This TCR beta chain appears in the sequencing data of a study of cytomegalovirus exposure and HLA in healthy donors. In this sample, this clone turned up a few times. Its antigen is currently unknown. CDR1 and CDR2 from the germline V gene are SGHDT and YYEEEE. CDR3 length equals 16 residues. V lost 1 base, J lost 10 bases, and 8 bases stayed unmatched. Regarding the study as a whole: Trimming of TCR beta V- and J-genes showed a link, identified in a later analysis, to a missense DCLRE1C variant.

PCR amplification relied on 60 Vbeta primers (plus 13 Jbeta primers). Sequencing used immunoSEQ multiplex PCR; TCRdb keeps in-frame clones, though not all of them. The sample contains more than 130,000 clones, about three quarters of which appear only once. The specimen sequenced was PBMCs. The chain couples TRBV5-6 to TRBJ1-6; 10 bases match TRBD1. The clonotype originates from a human donor in good health. The CDR3: CASSLTVGTGESPLHF. The CDR3 coding sequence is TGTGCCAGCAGCTTGACTGTCGGGACAGGGGAATCACCCCTCCACTTT.